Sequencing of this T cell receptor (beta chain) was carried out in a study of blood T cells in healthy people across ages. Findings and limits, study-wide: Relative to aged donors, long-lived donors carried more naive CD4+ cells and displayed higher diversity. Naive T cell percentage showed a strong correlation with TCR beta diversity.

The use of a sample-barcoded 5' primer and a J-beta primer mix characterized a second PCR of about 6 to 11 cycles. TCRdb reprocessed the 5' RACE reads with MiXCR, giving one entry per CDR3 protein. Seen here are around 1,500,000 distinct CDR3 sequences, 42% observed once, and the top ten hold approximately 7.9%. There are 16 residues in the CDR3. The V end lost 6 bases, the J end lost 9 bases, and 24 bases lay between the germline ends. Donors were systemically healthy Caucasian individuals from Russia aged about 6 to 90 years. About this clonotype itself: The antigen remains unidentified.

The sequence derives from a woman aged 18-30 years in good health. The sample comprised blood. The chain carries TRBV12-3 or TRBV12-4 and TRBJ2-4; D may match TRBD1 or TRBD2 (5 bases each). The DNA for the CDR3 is TGTGCCAGCAGCCCTTTCCGGGACGTAGCCCGCGGCATTCAGTACTTC. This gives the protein CASSPFRDVARGIQYF.